This passage covers 9 T cell receptor beta chains from one sample sequenced in a study of molecular identifiers for immune sequencing clone quantification (dated by TCRdb to about 2018). Library preparation employed PCR. The sequencer was a NextSeq 500. The public reads were reprocessed in TCRdb via fastp at Q25 and MiXCR, keeping in-frame beta chains. Entries are consolidated by CDR3 protein sequence, retaining the most common genes and DNA. This sample holds around 470,000 distinct CDR3 sequences; about 25% were observed only once. The ten largest account for under 0.8% of the sample. Sequencing was carried out using naive CD8+ T cells from blood, with Jurkat cell RNA spiked in. This specimen's cell subset or site label, per the study, means: FACS-sorted CD8+CD4-CCR7+CD45RA+ naive T cells. These receptors all come from a human donor in good health. Some libraries in this study had Jurkat cell RNA spiked in.

This clonotype came up many times. The chain combines TRBV29-1 with TRBJ2-3; D may be TRBD2 (5 bases). This CDR3 spans 13 amino acids. Germline V gene lookup returns CDR1 SQVTM and CDR2 ANQGSEA. V lost 3 bases, J lost 3 bases, and 10 bases lay in between. CDR3 protein: CSVDGLTTDTQYF. The CDR3 DNA sequence: TGCAGCGTTGATGGACTTACAACAGATACGCAGTATTTT.

This clonotype was recorded at least ten times. V usage is TRBV7-9 and J usage is TRBJ1-1, with TRBD1 identical over 10 bases. Germline V gives CDR1 SEHNR, CDR2 FQNEAQ (reference sequence). CDR3 length: 15 residues. Losses at the gene ends were 2 bases for V and 1 base for J; bases not matched to a gene: 1. This CDR3 is CASSLRQGANTEAFF. In nucleotides, the CDR3 is TGTGCCAGCAGCTTAAGACAGGGGGCGAACACTGAAGCTTTCTTT.

This chain joins TRBV27 and TRBJ1-5, with 8 positions matching TRBD1. The length of the CDR3 is 14 residues. The germline CDR1 and CDR2 sequences are MNHEY and SMNVEV (reference sequence). The V and J ends lost 6 bases and 5 bases, in that order; junction bases with no gene match: 6. The chain's CDR3 is CASRGQEAYQPQHF. The CDR3 region has the DNA TGTGCCAGCAGGGGACAGGAGGCTTATCAGCCCCAGCATTTT.

This clonotype was recorded many times. The chain has TRBV4-3 and TRBJ1-2; perhaps TRBD1 as D (6 bases). Deletions cut 0 bases from V and 0 bases from J, with 8 bases between. The CDR3 spans 15 residues. The germline V gene has CDR1 LGHNA and CDR2 YSLEER. As DNA, the CDR3 is TGCGCCAGCAGCCAAGAGAGGACAGCTAACTATGGCTACACCTTC. Protein sequence: CASSQERTANYGYTF.

Worth noting for this clonotype: This may be a read error: a much more frequent sequence differs by one nucleotide. This chain uses TRBV28 with TRBJ2-7; the D gene could be TRBD1 or TRBD2 (6 bases each). The CDR3 consists of 12 residues. Germline V gives CDR1 MDHEN, CDR2 SYDVKM. V lost 10 bases and J lost 5, with 15 bases in between. The CDR3 reads CATRGGGHEQYF. The CDR3 nucleotides are TGTGCCACCCGTGGAGGGGGGCACGAGCAGTACTTC.

The genes are TRBV5-1 and TRBJ1-6; D gene uncertain. The CDR3 length is 15 residues. The V gene's germline CDR1 is SGHRS and CDR2 YFSETQ. Trimming took 3 bases from V and 8 from J, leaving 15 bases between them. This CDR3 is CASSWITLQDSPLHF. The CDR3, as DNA: TGCGCCAGCAGCTGGATTACCCTTCAAGATTCACCCCTCCACTTT. The full variable domain, with the rest looked up from reference TRBV5-1 and TRBJ1-6, is KAGVTQTPRYLIKTRGQQVTLSCSPISGHRSVSWYQQTPGQGLQFLFEYFSETQRNKGNFPGRFSGRQFSNSRSEMNVSTLELGDSALYLCASSWITLQDSPLHFGNGTRLTVT.

The table lists this clonotype with a few counts. V and J are TRBV11-2 and TRBJ2-5, with D perhaps TRBD2 (7 bases). This CDR3 region has 15 residues. V lost 4 bases, J lost 2 bases, and 14 bases lay in between. Germline CDR1 reads SGHAT; CDR2 reads FQNNGV. CDR3 amino acids: CASSWRGRVQETQYF. The CDR3 DNA is TGTGCCAGCAGCTGGCGGGGGCGAGTTCAAGAGACCCAGTACTTC. Full variable domain (missing parts from reference TRBV11-2 and TRBJ2-5): EAGVAQSPRYKIIEKRQSVAFWCNPISGHATLYWYQQILGQGPKLLIQFQNNGVVDDSQLPKDRFSAERLKGVDSTLKIQPAKLEDSAVYLCASSWRGRVQETQYFGPGTRLLVL.

Worth noting for this clonotype: It may be a read error: a sequence one base away is much more abundant. The V and J genes are TRBV12-5 and TRBJ2-2; D uncertain. In germline, CDR1 is LGHNT, CDR2 FRNRAP. V was shortened by 1 base and J by 1 base, with 4 bases between the two germline ends. The CDR3 loop spans 14 amino acids. CDR3 amino acids: CASGLERNTGELFF. The CDR3 DNA is TGTGCTAGTGGTTTGGAACGGAACACCGGGGAGCTGTTTTTT. The full variable domain, with the rest looked up from reference TRBV12-5 and TRBJ2-2, is DARVTQTPRHKVTEMGQEVTMRCQPILGHNTVFWYRQTMMQGLELLAYFRNRAPLDDSGMPKDRFSAEMPDATLATLKIQPSEPRDSAVYFCASGLERNTGELFFGEGSRLTVL.

The V gene is TRBV7-6, the J gene TRBJ2-7; TRBD1 matches at 9 bases. V shed 5 bases, J shed 9 bases, and the junction held 5 bases outside the gene matches. Germline CDR1 SGHVS, CDR2 FNYEAQ. The CDR3 runs to 12 residues. In nucleotides, the CDR3 is TGTGCCAGCAGCCCCGGGACAGGGCTGCAGTACTTC. Translated, it gives CASSPGTGLQYF.